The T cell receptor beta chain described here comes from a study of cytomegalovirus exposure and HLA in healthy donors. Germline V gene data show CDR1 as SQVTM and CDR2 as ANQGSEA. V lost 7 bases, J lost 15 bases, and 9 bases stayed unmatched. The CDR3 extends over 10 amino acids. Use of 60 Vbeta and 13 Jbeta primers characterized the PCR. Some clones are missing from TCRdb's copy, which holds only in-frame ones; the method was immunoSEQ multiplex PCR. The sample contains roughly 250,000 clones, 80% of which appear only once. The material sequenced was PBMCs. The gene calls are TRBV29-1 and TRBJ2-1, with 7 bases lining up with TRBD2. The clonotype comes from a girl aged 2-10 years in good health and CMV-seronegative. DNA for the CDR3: TGCAGCGCTGGGGATCGGGGGGTGTTCTTC. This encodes CSAGDRGVFF.